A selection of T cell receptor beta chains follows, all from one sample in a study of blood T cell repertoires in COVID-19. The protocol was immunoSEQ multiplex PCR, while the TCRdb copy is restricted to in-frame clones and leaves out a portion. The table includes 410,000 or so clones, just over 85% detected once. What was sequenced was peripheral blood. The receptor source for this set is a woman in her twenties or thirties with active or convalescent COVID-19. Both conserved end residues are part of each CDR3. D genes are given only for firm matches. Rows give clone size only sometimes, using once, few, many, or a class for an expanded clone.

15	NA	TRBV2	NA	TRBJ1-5	CASSEEGPAGQPQHF	TGTGCCAGCAGTGAGGAGGGGCCCGCGGGTCAGCCCCAGCATTTT
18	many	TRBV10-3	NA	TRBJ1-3	CAISGSSTPGTSGNTIYF	TGTGCCATCAGTGGCTCCTCCACTCCAGGTACCTCTGGAAACACCATATATTTT
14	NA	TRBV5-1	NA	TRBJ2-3	CASTQPPGADTQYF	TGCGCCAGCACCCAACCTCCCGGAGCGGATACGCAGTATTTT
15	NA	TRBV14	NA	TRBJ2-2	CASSPRTANTGELFF	TGTGCCAGCAGCCCCCGGACAGCGAACACCGGGGAGCTGTTTTTT
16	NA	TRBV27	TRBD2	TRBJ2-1	CASSFTGLAGYNEQFF	TGTGCCAGCAGTTTCACGGGACTAGCGGGATACAATGAGCAGTTCTTC
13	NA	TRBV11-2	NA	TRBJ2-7	CASSLRENYEQYF	TGTGCCAGCAGCTTACGGGAAAACTACGAGCAGTACTTC
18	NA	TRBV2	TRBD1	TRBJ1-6	CASSEELQGALYNSPLHF	TGTGCCAGCAGTGAAGAATTGCAGGGGGCCTTGTATAATTCACCCCTCCACTTT
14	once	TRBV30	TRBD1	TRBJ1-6	CAWSKGTDNSPLHF	TGTGCCTGGAGCAAGGGGACAGATAATTCACCCCTCCACTTT
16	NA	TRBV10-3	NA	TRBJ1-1	CAISESWTDTDTEAFF	TGTGCCATCAGTGAGTCTTGGACAGACACCGACACTGAAGCTTTCTTT
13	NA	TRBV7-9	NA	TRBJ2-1	CASSLAGEHEQFF	TGTGCCAGCAGCTTGGCAGGGGAGCATGAGCAGTTCTTC
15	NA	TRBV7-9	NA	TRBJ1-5	CASSYQGHSNQPQHF	TGTGCCAGCAGCTACCAGGGGCATAGCAATCAGCCCCAGCATTTT
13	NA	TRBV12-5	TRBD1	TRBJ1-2	CASGLDGQGPHTF	TGTGCTAGTGGTTTAGATGGACAGGGCCCACACACCTTC
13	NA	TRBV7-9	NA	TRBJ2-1	CASSLDTSDEQFF	TGTGCCAGCAGCTTAGATACATCCGATGAGCAGTTCTTC